A single sample gave rise to the 13 T cell receptor beta chains below, sequenced in a study of long-term antiretroviral therapy in people with HIV. Sequencing used immunoSEQ v3.0 at survey level. The repertoire was sequenced with immunoSEQ multiplex PCR; TCRdb's copy has only in-frame clones and lacks some. The sample records about 25,000 clones, almost 90% being singletons. The material was unsorted PBMCs, obtained almost 4.6 years after starting antiretroviral therapy. These TCRs come from a man aged 25-40 years with HIV.

The chain links TRBV4-3 to TRBJ1-4; a weak D match, TRBD1 (5 bases). The CDR3 consists of 19 residues. Trimming stripped 0 bases from V and 0 bases from J, with 17 bases between. Germline CDR1 LGHNA, CDR2 YSLEER. CDR3 protein: CASSQDSRDGRPTNEKLFF. The CDR3 DNA reads as TGCGCCAGCAGCCAAGATTCGAGGGACGGGAGGCCAACTAATGAAAAACTGTTTTTT.

The chain couples TRBV6-5 to TRBJ1-1, with D uncertain. The CDR3 loop spans 13 amino acids. The germline gives CDR1 MNHEY, CDR2 SVGAGI. Trimming took off 8 bases at V and 0 bases at J, with 10 bases between the two ends. The CDR3 spells CASAYSMNTEAFF. CDR3 sequence (DNA): TGTGCCAGCGCCTACAGCATGAACACTGAAGCTTTCTTT.

The gene calls are TRBV7-9 and TRBJ2-7; D is undetermined. The CDR3 totals 13 residues. Germline-derived CDR1 and CDR2 are SEHNR and FQNEAQ (reference sequence). Trimming took 5 bases from V and 1 from J, leaving 9 bases between them. CDR3 residues: CASSGYSSYEQYF. CDR3 nucleotides: TGTGCCAGCAGCGGGTACAGTTCCTACGAGCAGTACTTC.

The CDR3 nucleotides read TGTGCCAGTTGCAGGGAGTTGGGTGCAGATACGCAGTATTTT. Residues: CASCRELGADTQYF. The gene calls are TRBV19 and TRBJ2-3, with D perhaps being TRBD1 or TRBD2 (5 bases each). The V gene lost 8 bases and the J gene lost 4 bases, with 16 bases spanning the gap. Per germline, CDR1 LNHDA and CDR2 SQIVND (reference sequence). The CDR3 consists of 14 residues.

This clone has more than one count but fewer than ten. The chain recombines TRBV19 with TRBJ2-7; 7 bases are a match to TRBD1. This CDR3 comprises 12 residues. The germline V gene encodes CDR1 LNHDA and CDR2 SQIVND (reference sequence). V shed 7 bases, J shed 13 bases, and the junction held 13 bases outside the gene matches. CDR3 DNA sequence: TGTGCCAGTATCTCACGACAGGGACGATCATACTTC. Translating it yields CASISRQGRSYF.

This clone appeared once. V usage is TRBV7-8 and J usage is TRBJ2-3; the D is unclear. The V end was cut by 4 bases, the J end by 3 bases, with 17 bases between. Germline V lookup: CDR1 SGHVS, CDR2 FQNEAQ. This CDR3 spans 16 amino acids. The CDR3 sequence is CASSYTPGEITDTQYF. In nucleotides, the CDR3 is TGTGCCAGCAGCTACACACCAGGCGAAATAACAGATACGCAGTATTTT.

This clone has only one observation. J is TRBJ2-2 and V is TRBV9; D unresolved. In germline, CDR1 is SGDLS, CDR2 YYNGEE. Trimming pared 2 bases from V and 5 bases from J, leaving 7 bases between. This CDR3 region has 13 residues. This chain's CDR3 is CASSVGITGELFF. The CDR3 coding sequence is TGTGCCAGCAGCGTGGGGATTACCGGGGAGCTGTTTTTT.

This clone has a handful of counts. The chain uses TRBV11-2 and TRBJ1-6; a possible D gene is TRBD1 (5 bases). V dropped 2 bases and J dropped 9 bases, with 14 bases sitting between them. CDR3 size: 15 residues. The V gene's germline CDR1 is SGHAT and CDR2 FQNNGV. CDR3: CASSLRGNGGSPLHF. In DNA form, the CDR3 reads TGTGCCAGCAGCTTAAGAGGGAATGGGGGTTCACCCCTCCACTTT.

The chain employs TRBV2 and TRBJ2-1, with TRBD2 identical over 9 bases. V shed 3 bases, J shed 10 bases, and the junction held 10 bases outside the gene matches. Germline V lookup: CDR1 SNHLY, CDR2 FYNNEI. The CDR3 runs to 15 residues. The CDR3 loop reads CASSDGGGASEEQFF. The CDR3 nucleotides read TGTGCCAGCAGTGACGGCGGGGGGGCTTCAGAGGAGCAGTTCTTC.

A single count supports this clone. The chain recombines TRBV6-5 with TRBJ2-1; TRBD1 or TRBD2 may be the D gene (5 bases each). In germline, CDR1 is MNHEY, CDR2 SVGAGI. V dropped 6 bases and J dropped 7 bases, with 13 bases sitting between them. The CDR3 sequence is 13 residues long. The CDR3 spells CASRRTGRNEQFF. DNA of the CDR3: TGTGCCAGCAGGAGGACGGGGCGGAATGAGCAGTTCTTC.

In its sample, this clone was seen once. J is TRBJ1-3 and V is TRBV7-9, with unresolved D. The CDR3 runs to 15 residues. Trimming pared 4 bases from V and 2 bases from J, leaving 12 bases between. CDR1 is SEHNR, CDR2 FQNEAQ, per germline (reference sequence). The CDR3 DNA sequence: TGTGCCAGCAGCTCAGACTGGGGTACTGGAAACACCATATATTTT. Protein sequence: CASSSDWGTGNTIYF.

This clone was counted once. The rearrangement uses TRBV4-1 and TRBJ1-1; D is uncertain. This CDR3 spans 11 amino acids. Per germline, CDR1 MGHRA and CDR2 YSYEKL. Trimming shortened V by 6 bases and J by 2 bases, and 4 bases separated the two germline ends. CDR3 DNA sequence: TGCGCCAGCAGACAAAACACTGAAGCTTTCTTT. Translating gives CASRQNTEAFF.

CDR3 bases: TGTGCCAGCAGTCTTACAGGGGGAAGTAACACTGAAGCTTTCTTT. This translates into CASSLTGGSNTEAFF. The chain combines TRBV7-2 with TRBJ1-1; 8 bases align to TRBD1. The V gene's germline CDR1 is SGHTA and CDR2 FQGNSA. V gave up 6 bases and J gave up 2 bases; unmatched junction bases: 8. CDR3 size: 15 residues.